This paragraph covers one T cell receptor beta chain sequence. The sample belongs to a study of blood T cell repertoires in COVID-19. Study information: The United States, Italy and Spain provided the acute and convalescent COVID-19 samples. PBMCs, B-cell-depleted T cells, or T cells were the source of the cDNA or gDNA that made up the material.

The CDR3 sequence is 15 residues long. V was trimmed by 2 bases and J by 0 bases, leaving 8 bases between them. The germline V gene has CDR1 SGHTA and CDR2 FQGTGA. In the source study's methods: Amplified reference gene primers provided the basis for estimating nucleated cell counts. Here immunoSEQ multiplex PCR was the method, and the copy in TCRdb shows in-frame clones only, minus some. V, J and clone size are those of that table, while D and trimming were read from the DNA. This table holds 20,000 to 25,000 clones, roughly nine tenths found once. J is TRBJ2-1 and V is TRBV7-3; D unclear. The TCR sequence derives from a human donor with active COVID-19. The donor label of this sample is uncertain. Source material: peripheral blood. CDR3 loop: CASSLVPSSYNEQFF. The CDR3 nucleotides are TGTGCCAGCAGCTTAGTGCCGAGCTCCTACAATGAGCAGTTCTTC.